This entry lists 31 T cell receptor beta chains sequenced from one sample in a study of blood T cell repertoires in COVID-19. The data were produced by immunoSEQ multiplex PCR, yet TCRdb's version contains in-frame clones alone and is incomplete. The repertoire holds over 120,000 clones, with approximately 86% as singletons. Source material: peripheral blood. The origin of the receptors is a man aged 65-85 years with acute or convalescent COVID-19.

The count of this clone is one. The chain joins TRBV4-1 to TRBJ2-3; D not resolved. This CDR3 is 13 amino acids long. The V and J ends lost 3 bases and 2 bases respectively, with 6 bases between them. Germline CDR1 MGHRA, CDR2 YSYEKL. In nucleotides, the CDR3 is TGCGCCAGCAGCCATCCCTCCACAGATACGCAGTATTTT. It specifies CASSHPSTDTQYF.

V usage is TRBV27 and J usage is TRBJ2-3; 8 bases line up with TRBD2. V lost 2 bases and J lost 2; bases outside the gene matches: 9. This CDR3 is 17 amino acids long. Germline V gene lookup returns CDR1 MNHEY and CDR2 SMNVEV (reference sequence). CDR3: CASSLIPAGALTDTQYF. CDR3 nucleotides: TGTGCCAGCAGTTTAATCCCAGCGGGGGCTCTCACAGATACGCAGTATTTT.

In nucleotides, the CDR3 is TGTGCCAGTAGTCCTCAGGGGGGTCCGGGATTCTCCTACGAGCAGTACTTC. Protein product: CASSPQGGPGFSYEQYF. The J gene is TRBJ2-7, the V gene TRBV19, with D possibly matching TRBD1 (7 bases). CDR1 is LNHDA, CDR2 SQIVND, per germline (reference sequence). The CDR3 sequence is 17 residues long. V shed 5 bases and J shed 0 bases, with 20 bases lying between them.

The gene calls are TRBV10-3 and TRBJ1-1; 7 bases are a match to TRBD1. V shed 4 bases and J 7 bases; nucleotides not matched to a gene: 6. Germline V CDR1 and CDR2: ENHRY, SYGVKD. The CDR3 extends over 13 amino acids. Here the CDR3 reads CAISASRDSEAFF. CDR3 sequence (DNA): TGTGCCATCAGTGCCTCCCGGGACAGTGAAGCTTTCTTT.

The rearrangement links TRBV28 to TRBJ2-3; possibly TRBD1 for D (5 bases). Germline CDR1 and CDR2: MDHEN and SYDVKM. The germline V and J ends were trimmed by 3 bases and 0 bases, with 13 bases remaining between them. The CDR3 covers 16 residues. The chain's CDR3 is CASSLDIYFSTDTQYF. The CDR3, as DNA: TGTGCCAGCAGTTTGGACATTTATTTTAGCACAGATACGCAGTATTTT. Using reference TRBV28 and TRBJ2-3 for the parts outside the CDR3, the full variable domain is DVKVTQSSRYLVKRTGEKVFLECVQDMDHENMFWYRQDPGLGLRLIYFSYDVKMKEKGDIPEGYSVSREKKERFSLILESASTNQTSMYLCASSLDIYFSTDTQYFGPGTRLTVL.

The CDR3 sequence is CASSLTGNTQYF. CDR3 coding DNA: TGTGCCAGCAGTCTGACAGGGAATACGCAGTATTTT. This sequence joins TRBV12-3 or TRBV12-4 and TRBJ2-3, with 7 bases lining up with TRBD1. Unmatched junction bases numbered 3, after V lost 5 bases and J lost 7 bases. The CDR3 extends over 12 amino acids.

The chain has TRBV7-8 and TRBJ2-3, with 13 bases matching TRBD2. This CDR3 spans 17 amino acids. The trim removed 1 base at V and 4 bases at J, leaving 5 bases unmatched. Germline V CDR1 and CDR2: SGHVS, FQNEAQ. The CDR3 DNA is TGTGCCAGCAGCTTAGGACTAGCGGGAGGCTATGCAGATACGCAGTATTTT. The encoded protein is CASSLGLAGGYADTQYF.

The count of this clone is one. V and J are TRBV5-8 and TRBJ2-7, with D possibly being TRBD1 (6 bases). CDR3 size: 14 residues. The germline CDR1 and CDR2 sequences are SGHTS and YDEGEE. V lost 4 bases and J 4 bases, leaving 15 bases between the germline ends. The CDR3 loop reads CASSDPGRGYEQYF. Here the CDR3 DNA reads TGTGCCAGCAGCGATCCGGGCAGGGGATACGAGCAGTACTTC.

This clone was seen a single time. This sample includes further DNA sequences coding for the same CDR3. The gene calls are TRBV7-9 and TRBJ1-5, with D uncertain. The ends were cut back, 0 bases at V and 5 bases at J, with 5 bases in the middle. Germline V lookup: CDR1 SEHNR, CDR2 FQNEAQ (reference sequence). The CDR3 extends over 13 amino acids. CDR3 in amino acids: CASSLARDQPQHF. CDR3 DNA: TGTGCCAGCAGCTTAGCGCGTGATCAGCCCCAGCATTTT.

The chain joins TRBV3-1 (or the pseudogene TRBV3-2) to TRBJ2-5, with a weak D call TRBD2 (6 bases). The CDR3 length is 14 residues. V lost 1 base, J lost 7 bases, and 13 bases lay in between. Germline V gene data show CDR1 as LGHDT and CDR2 as YNNKEL (reference sequence). CDR3 coding DNA: TGTGCCAGCAGCCAAGCCGGGACTCGGGGGACCCAGTACTTC. It specifies CASSQAGTRGTQYF.

The chain links TRBV5-5 to TRBJ2-7, with D perhaps matching TRBD1 (5 bases). This CDR3 has 16 residues. V lost 2 bases, J lost 2 bases, and 17 bases lay in between. Germline CDR1 reads SGHKS; CDR2 reads YYEKEE (reference sequence). The CDR3 bases are TGTGCCAGCAGCTTTTGGGGCCCACGTAAGGCCTACGAGCAGTACTTC. This codes for CASSFWGPRKAYEQYF.

The chain is built from TRBV10-3 and TRBJ2-3, with 10 bases matching TRBD1. Germline assignment: CDR1 ENHRY and CDR2 SYGVKD. The CDR3 consists of 18 residues. Trimming at V came to 6 bases and at J to 5 bases, leaving 17 bases not matched to a gene. Here the CDR3 DNA reads TGTGCCATCAGCCTTGAGCCCCCGACAGGGGGCCTTGTAGATACGCAGTATTTT. Its protein is CAISLEPPTGGLVDTQYF.

CDR3 coding DNA: TGTGCCAGCAGCACCAAACAGGGGAACACTGAAGCTTTCTTT. Its translation: CASSTKQGNTEAFF. V usage is TRBV7-8 and J usage is TRBJ1-1, with a tentative D call TRBD1 (6 bases). The CDR3 consists of 14 residues. Trimming cost V 5 bases and J 1 base, with 11 bases left between them. CDR1 and CDR2 from the germline V gene are SGHVS and FQNEAQ.

This chain connects TRBV27 to TRBJ1-1, with TRBD1 matching 10 bases. The CDR3 has 17 residues. V shed 5 bases, J shed 7 bases, and the junction held 16 bases outside the gene matches. The germline gives CDR1 MNHEY, CDR2 SMNVEV (reference sequence). This chain's CDR3 is CASSTYRQGALGVEAFF. The CDR3 DNA follows: TGTGCCAGCAGTACCTATAGACAGGGGGCGCTAGGAGTTGAAGCTTTCTTT.

This clone was observed once. The chain joins TRBV3-1 (or the pseudogene TRBV3-2) to TRBJ2-1; 10 bases align to TRBD1. The ends lost 4 bases at V and 7 bases at J; junction bases unmatched: 10. Germline CDR1 LGHDT, CDR2 YNNKEL (reference sequence). The CDR3 sequence is 16 residues long. CDR3 sequence: CASSLLQGTGENEQFF. The DNA for the CDR3 is TGTGCCAGCAGCCTCCTCCAGGGGACAGGGGAAAATGAGCAGTTCTTC.

The chain is built from TRBV18 and TRBJ1-4; 7 nucleotides line up with TRBD1. The CDR3 has 15 amino acids. Germline trimming cut 5 bases from V and 8 bases from J; bases unmatched to any gene: 11. CDR1 and CDR2 from the germline V gene are KGHSH and LQKENI. This chain's CDR3 is CASSSTGQSIEKLFF. The CDR3 region has the DNA TGTGCCAGCTCATCAACGGGACAGTCGATAGAAAAACTGTTTTTT.

This sequence joins TRBV4-1 and TRBJ2-3, with D possibly being TRBD2 (5 bases). Germline lookup yields CDR1 MGHRA and CDR2 YSYEKL. V gave up 2 bases and J gave up 4 bases, with 13 bases separating them. This CDR3 has 15 residues. The CDR3 spells CASSQLGLAPDTQYF. DNA for the CDR3: TGCGCCAGCAGCCAATTGGGTCTAGCCCCAGATACGCAGTATTTT.

The CDR3 coding sequence is TGTGCCAGCAGCAGGACAGACTATGGCTACACCTTC. It translates to CASSRTDYGYTF. This chain connects TRBV9 to TRBJ1-2; D possibly corresponds to TRBD1 (6 bases). Germline V lookup: CDR1 SGDLS, CDR2 YYNGEE. CDR3 length equals 12 residues. V was shortened by 4 bases and J by 3 bases, with 7 bases between the two germline ends. Full variable domain (rest looked up from reference TRBV9 and TRBJ1-2): DSGVTQTPKHLITATGQRVTLRCSPRSGDLSVYWYQQSLDQGLQFLIQYYNGEERAKGNILERFSAQQFPDLHSELNLSSLELGDSALYFCASSRTDYGYTFGSGTRLTVV.

The chain joins TRBV7-9 to TRBJ1-5; no clear D gene. V shed 0 bases and J shed 4 bases, with 7 bases lying between them. Germline CDR1 and CDR2: SEHNR and FQNEAQ (reference sequence). CDR3 size: 14 residues. The CDR3: CASSLASSNQPQHF. The CDR3 DNA reads as TGTGCCAGCAGCTTAGCGAGTTCGAATCAGCCCCAGCATTTT.

As DNA, the CDR3 is TGTGCCTGCAACATCAAAGACAGGGGCGAGCAGTACTTC. It is translated as CACNIKDRGEQYF. This chain uses TRBV30 with TRBJ2-7, with TRBD1 identical over 8 bases. This CDR3 has 13 residues. The germline V gene encodes CDR1 GTSNPN and CDR2 SVGIG (reference sequence). The V gene end was trimmed by 6 bases and the J gene end by 6 bases; junction bases not matched to a gene: 10.

The chain is built from TRBV6-1 and TRBJ1-1; 8 nucleotides agree with TRBD1. The CDR3 contains 14 residues. V shed 3 bases, J shed 6 bases, and the junction held 6 bases outside the gene matches. CDR1 and CDR2 (germline): MNHNS, SASEGT. The CDR3 region has the DNA TGTGCCAGCAGTGACCCCGGGACAGGCCCTGAAGCTTTCTTT. Protein product: CASSDPGTGPEAFF.

The rearrangement joins TRBV19 to TRBJ1-6, with TRBD1 matching 8 bases. The CDR3 is 13 amino acids. Per the germline V gene, CDR1 is LNHDA and CDR2 is SQIVND (reference sequence). Trimming cost V 6 bases and J 7 bases; bases outside gene matches: 2. This CDR3 reads CASRDRVNSPLHF. DNA of the CDR3: TGTGCCAGTAGGGACAGGGTAAATTCACCCCTCCACTTT.

This clone was counted once. The J gene is TRBJ2-7, the V gene TRBV6-6; 7 bases line up with TRBD1. Germline CDR1 is MNHNY and CDR2 is SVGAGI (reference sequence). The CDR3 contains 15 residues. V lost 4 bases and J lost 0; bases outside the gene matches: 6. The CDR3 nucleotides read TGTGCCAGCAGTTTACAGGGGTCACCCTCCTACGAGCAGTACTTC. As protein: CASSLQGSPSYEQYF.

This chain links TRBV5-1 with TRBJ1-4; TRBD1 is a possible D gene (5 bases). CDR1 is SGHRS, CDR2 YFSETQ, per germline. The CDR3 spans 15 residues. The ends were cut back, 2 bases at V and 1 base at J, with 9 bases in the middle. In DNA, the CDR3 is TGCGCCAGCAGCTTTGGAAGGGGAACTAATGAAAAACTGTTTTTT. Encoded protein: CASSFGRGTNEKLFF.

This rearrangement joins TRBV19 to TRBJ2-1; perhaps TRBD1 as D (5 bases). There are 16 residues in the CDR3. The V end lost 3 bases, the J end lost 0 bases, and 12 bases lay between the germline ends. The germline CDR1 and CDR2 sequences are LNHDA and SQIVND (reference sequence). DNA of the CDR3: TGTGCCAGTAGTATTGAAGACAGCAACTCCTACAATGAGCAGTTCTTC. This translates into CASSIEDSNSYNEQFF.

The rearrangement joins TRBV7-9 to TRBJ2-1; 7 bases align to TRBD2. The CDR3 extends over 14 amino acids. Germline CDR1 reads SEHNR; CDR2 reads FQNEAQ (reference sequence). With 5 bases clipped from V and 8 bases from J, the junction kept 9 bases outside the gene matches. The CDR3 region has the DNA TGTGCCAGCAGCCCGACGACTAGCCTTCATGAGCAGTTCTTC. It specifies CASSPTTSLHEQFF.

The chain links TRBV5-4 to TRBJ2-1, with 10 nucleotides matching TRBD1. The trim removed 4 bases at V and 8 bases at J, leaving 3 bases unmatched. Germline-derived CDR1 and CDR2 are SGHNT and YYREEE (reference sequence). The CDR3 runs to 13 residues. CDR3 DNA: TGTGCCAGCAGCCGACAGGGGGCGTATGAGCAGTTCTTC. It codes for CASSRQGAYEQFF. Supplemented by reference TRBV5-4 and TRBJ2-1, the full variable domain reads ETGVTQSPTHLIKTRGQQVTLRCSSQSGHNTVSWYQQALGQGPQFIFQYYREEENGRGNFPPRFSGLQFPNYSSELNVNALELDDSALYLCASSRQGAYEQFFGPGTRLTVL.

The rearrangement joins TRBV7-7 to TRBJ2-5; TRBD1 is a possible D gene (5 bases). The CDR3 totals 15 residues. CDR1 SSHAT and CDR2 FNYEAQ come from the germline V gene (reference sequence). V was clipped by 3 bases and J by 1 base, with 12 bases between them. CDR3 nucleotide sequence: TGTGCCAGCAGCTTCGTGGGGCAGCCCCAAGAGACCCAGTACTTC. It specifies CASSFVGQPQETQYF. Full variable domain (missing parts from reference TRBV7-7 and TRBJ2-5): GAGVSQSPRYKVTKRGQDVTLRCDPISSHATLYWYQQALGQGPEFLTYFNYEAQPDKSGLPSDRFSAERPEGSISTLTIQRTEQRDSAMYRCASSFVGQPQETQYFGPGTRLLVL.

This chain links TRBV9 with TRBJ2-2, with 7 bases identical to TRBD1. CDR3 size: 14 residues. The junction had 7 bases not matched to a gene; V was cut back by 8 bases and J by 3 bases. Germline CDR1 and CDR2: SGDLS and YYNGEE. The DNA for the CDR3 is TGTGCCAGTACTCCGGGACAGTACACCGGGGAGCTGTTTTTT. It specifies CASTPGQYTGELFF.

V usage is TRBV6-5 and J usage is TRBJ2-3, with 7 bases aligning to TRBD1. Trimming at V came to 2 bases and at J to 4 bases, leaving 3 bases not matched to a gene. CDR1 MNHEY and CDR2 SVGAGI come from the germline V gene. The CDR3 extends over 14 amino acids. CDR3 protein: CASSYVGGADTQYF. CDR3 DNA sequence: TGTGCCAGCAGTTACGTAGGGGGCGCAGATACGCAGTATTTT.

Turning to this clone: At one end the junction does not follow the germline gene, possibly because of a read error. Other DNA sequences within the sample encode an identical CDR3. V gene TRBV28 combines with J gene TRBJ1-3, with D uncertain. The CDR3 is 17 residues long. Germline V gene sequence: CDR1 MDHEN, CDR2 SYDVKM. CDR3 nucleotide sequence: TGTGCCAGCAGCTTATCGATTACAGCAAGCTCTGGAAACACCATATATTTT. Its translation is CASSLSITASSGNTIYF. Full variable domain (rest looked up from reference TRBV28 and TRBJ1-3): DVKVTQSSRYLVKRTGEKVFLECVQDMDHENMFWYRQDPGLGLRLIYFSYDVKMKEKGDIPEGYSVSREKKERFSLILESASTNQTSMYLCASSLSITASSGNTIYFGEGSWLTVV.